This entry lists 3 T cell receptor beta chains sequenced from one sample in a study of cytomegalovirus exposure and HLA in healthy donors. In the PCR, 60 Vbeta and 13 Jbeta primers were used. Method: immunoSEQ multiplex PCR; TCRdb's copy keeps in-frame clones and lacks some. The sample has 30,000 to 40,000 clones; the top ten hold roughly 6.4%. The source material was PBMCs. Receptor source: a human donor in good health.

The chain carries TRBV7-3 and TRBJ2-1, with 10 positions matching TRBD1. CDR1 and CDR2 from the germline V gene are SGHTA and FQGTGA. The J segment lost 8 bases and the V segment lost 1 base, leaving 8 bases of the junction unmatched. This CDR3 region has 16 residues. The CDR3 here is CASSLRGTGASHEQFF. CDR3 nucleotides: TGTGCCAGCAGCTTAAGGGGGACAGGGGCCTCCCATGAGCAGTTCTTC.

The genes are TRBV28 and TRBJ1-6; 8 bases agree with TRBD1. Germline V gene lookup returns CDR1 MDHEN and CDR2 SYDVKM. V lost 3 bases to trimming and J lost 10 bases; unmatched junction nucleotides: 8. The CDR3 has 15 residues. CDR3 in amino acids: CASSFQDREESPLHF. In DNA, the CDR3 is TGTGCCAGCAGTTTCCAGGACAGGGAGGAATCACCCCTCCACTTT.

V is TRBV30 and J is TRBJ2-1, with TRBD2 identical over 10 bases. The germline V gene encodes CDR1 GTSNPN and CDR2 SVGIG (reference sequence). V was pared by 3 bases and J by 5 bases, with 7 bases of the junction left unmatched. The CDR3 totals 15 residues. The chain's CDR3 is CAWRALAGPNNEQFF. In DNA form, the CDR3 reads TGTGCCTGGAGAGCACTAGCGGGGCCAAACAATGAGCAGTTCTTC.